This is a list of T cell receptor beta chains from one sample in a study of shared clonotypes between healthy human individuals. Assay: immunoSEQ multiplex PCR; the TCRdb copy retains only in-frame clones and omits some. The sample carries about 2.3 million clones, 85% to 95% recorded once. Sequencing was performed on naive CD4+ T cells from PBMCs. The receptors were gathered from a man younger than 35 in good health. Some clones in this sample may be carry-over from other donors' samples. Both conserved end residues are part of each CDR3. The D gene is left open where the match is weak. Clone size appears in some rows only: once, few, many, or a class for an expanded clone.

d_call: NA; j_call: TRBJ1-5; clone_size: few; v_call: TRBV18; cdr3_aa: CASSQDLNQPQHF; cdr3_nt: TGTGCCAGCTCCCAGGACCTTAATCAGCCCCAGCATTTT
d_call: NA; j_call: TRBJ2-7; clone_size: NA; v_call: TRBV2; cdr3_aa: CATRARGLGGAEQYF; cdr3_nt: TGTGCCACTCGAGCCCGAGGACTAGGGGGCGCCGAGCAGTACTTC
d_call: NA; j_call: TRBJ2-3; clone_size: NA; v_call: TRBV4-1; cdr3_aa: CASSQVGGSQYF; cdr3_nt: TGCGCCAGCAGCCAAGTCGGGGGTTCGCAGTATTTT
d_call: NA; j_call: TRBJ1-1; clone_size: many; v_call: TRBV28; cdr3_aa: CASLGQLDTEAFF; cdr3_nt: TGTGCCAGCTTGGGTCAGTTGGACACTGAAGCTTTCTTT
d_call: NA; j_call: TRBJ2-7; clone_size: NA; v_call: TRBV11-2; cdr3_aa: CASSWGQVPYEQYF; cdr3_nt: TGTGCCAGCAGCTGGGGCCAGGTCCCCTACGAGCAGTACTTC
d_call: TRBD1; j_call: TRBJ2-7; clone_size: NA; v_call: TRBV28; cdr3_aa: CASSSGTGRTREQYF; cdr3_nt: TGTGCCAGCAGCTCCGGGACAGGGAGGACGCGAGAGCAGTACTTC
d_call: NA; j_call: TRBJ1-5; clone_size: NA; v_call: TRBV5-8; cdr3_aa: CASSLWGAPVVSNQPQHF; cdr3_nt: TGTGCCAGCAGCTTGTGGGGGGCCCCAGTTGTTAGCAATCAGCCCCAGCATTTT
d_call: TRBD2; j_call: TRBJ2-2; clone_size: NA; v_call: TRBV7-2; cdr3_aa: CASSFGASGTNTGELFF; cdr3_nt: TGTGCCAGCAGCTTTGGGGCTAGCGGGACGAACACCGGGGAGCTGTTTTTT
d_call: TRBD1; j_call: TRBJ2-5; clone_size: NA; v_call: TRBV28; cdr3_aa: CASSLHGQGKETQYF; cdr3_nt: TGTGCCAGCAGTTTACACGGACAGGGGAAAGAGACCCAGTACTTC
d_call: NA; j_call: TRBJ1-3; clone_size: NA; v_call: TRBV21-1; cdr3_aa: CANNVPPGHGTGNTIYF; cdr3_nt: TGTGCCAACAACGTCCCGCCGGGACACGGTACTGGAAACACCATATATTTT
d_call: TRBD1; j_call: TRBJ2-5; clone_size: NA; v_call: TRBV6-5; cdr3_aa: CASSRQGQQETQYF; cdr3_nt: TGTGCCAGCAGTCGACAGGGACAGCAAGAGACCCAGTACTTC
d_call: NA; j_call: TRBJ1-2; clone_size: NA; v_call: TRBV28; cdr3_aa: CASSLPTGANYGYTF; cdr3_nt: TGTGCCAGCAGCTTACCGACAGGAGCTAACTATGGCTACACCTTC
d_call: NA; j_call: TRBJ1-1; clone_size: NA; v_call: TRBV20-1; cdr3_aa: CSADGIVEAFF; cdr3_nt: TGCAGTGCTGATGGGATTGTTGAAGCTTTCTTT
d_call: NA; j_call: TRBJ2-5; clone_size: NA; v_call: TRBV18; cdr3_aa: CASSPPASKRETQYF; cdr3_nt: TGTGCCAGCTCACCACCGGCTAGCAAACGAGAGACCCAGTACTTC
d_call: NA; j_call: TRBJ2-5; clone_size: NA; v_call: TRBV16; cdr3_aa: CASSQSRAGRETQYF; cdr3_nt: TGTGCCAGCAGCCAATCTAGGGCGGGGAGAGAGACCCAGTACTTC
d_call: NA; j_call: TRBJ1-1; clone_size: few; v_call: TRBV11-2; cdr3_aa: CASSPEAEAFF; cdr3_nt: TGTGCCAGCAGCCCGGAGGCTGAAGCTTTCTTT
d_call: NA; j_call: TRBJ2-7; clone_size: once; v_call: TRBV6-5; cdr3_aa: CASSYSVEQYF; cdr3_nt: TGTGCCAGCAGTTACAGCGTCGAGCAGTACTTC
d_call: NA; j_call: TRBJ2-2; clone_size: NA; v_call: TRBV28; cdr3_aa: CASRASDRKNTGELFF; cdr3_nt: TGTGCCAGCAGAGCCTCGGACAGAAAGAACACCGGGGAGCTGTTTTTT
d_call: TRBD1; j_call: TRBJ2-7; clone_size: once; v_call: TRBV5-6; cdr3_aa: CASSPGQATYEQYF; cdr3_nt: TGTGCCAGCAGTCCGGGACAGGCGACCTACGAGCAGTACTTC
d_call: NA; j_call: TRBJ2-3; clone_size: NA; v_call: TRBV6-4; cdr3_aa: CASRSPGTDTQYF; cdr3_nt: TGTGCCAGCAGAAGTCCGGGCACAGATACGCAGTATTTT
d_call: TRBD1; j_call: TRBJ1-5; clone_size: NA; v_call: TRBV6-5; cdr3_aa: CASSYRTGEQPQHF; cdr3_nt: TGTGCCAGCAGTTACCGGACAGGGGAACAGCCCCAGCATTTT
d_call: NA; j_call: TRBJ2-1; clone_size: NA; v_call: TRBV7-8; cdr3_aa: CASSLELAGYNEQFF; cdr3_nt: TGTGCCAGCAGCTTAGAACTAGCAGGATACAATGAGCAGTTCTTC
d_call: NA; j_call: TRBJ2-1; clone_size: NA; v_call: TRBV30; cdr3_aa: CAWTPTHALEQFF; cdr3_nt: TGTGCCTGGACGCCCACTCACGCCCTGGAGCAGTTCTTC
d_call: NA; j_call: TRBJ1-1; clone_size: NA; v_call: TRBV5-1; cdr3_aa: CASSRTFGGATEAFF; cdr3_nt: TGCGCCAGCAGTCGAACCTTCGGAGGGGCCACTGAAGCTTTCTTT
d_call: NA; j_call: TRBJ2-4; clone_size: NA; v_call: TRBV7-2; cdr3_aa: CASSLARTGPKNIQYF; cdr3_nt: TGTGCCAGCAGCTTAGCCAGGACGGGGCCCAAAAACATTCAGTACTTC
d_call: TRBD1; j_call: TRBJ1-5; clone_size: NA; v_call: TRBV13; cdr3_aa: CASSPDRDQPQHF; cdr3_nt: TGTGCCAGCAGTCCGGACAGGGATCAGCCCCAGCATTTT
d_call: TRBD1; j_call: TRBJ2-7; clone_size: once; v_call: TRBV18; cdr3_aa: CASSPPGAQGVYEQYF; cdr3_nt: TGTGCCAGCTCACCACCGGGGGCACAGGGGGTGTACGAGCAGTACTTC
d_call: NA; j_call: TRBJ2-2; clone_size: NA; v_call: TRBV13; cdr3_aa: CASSSTPQHYGGNTGELFF; cdr3_nt: TGTGCCAGCAGCTCAACACCCCAGCACTACGGCGGAAACACCGGGGAGCTGTTTTTT
d_call: NA; j_call: TRBJ1-4; clone_size: NA; v_call: TRBV2; cdr3_aa: CASSNTGNYNEKLFF; cdr3_nt: TGTGCCAGCAGTAACACCGGCAACTATAATGAAAAACTGTTTTTT
d_call: TRBD2; j_call: TRBJ2-7; clone_size: NA; v_call: TRBV10-2; cdr3_aa: CASSGTSGSYEQYF; cdr3_nt: TGCGCCAGCAGTGGGACTAGCGGTTCCTACGAGCAGTACTTC
d_call: NA; j_call: TRBJ2-2; clone_size: NA; v_call: TRBV28; cdr3_aa: CASNTAVNTGELFF; cdr3_nt: TGTGCCAGTAATACGGCAGTAAACACCGGGGAGCTGTTTTTT
d_call: NA; j_call: TRBJ1-2; clone_size: NA; v_call: TRBV4-1; cdr3_aa: CASSEGGARDYGYTF; cdr3_nt: TGCGCCAGCAGCGAAGGGGGGGCGCGAGACTATGGCTACACCTTC
d_call: TRBD1; j_call: TRBJ2-7; clone_size: NA; v_call: TRBV5-1; cdr3_aa: CASSLGQGASIYEQYF; cdr3_nt: TGCGCCAGCAGCTTAGGACAGGGGGCTTCTATCTACGAGCAGTACTTC
d_call: NA; j_call: TRBJ1-2; clone_size: few; v_call: TRBV15; cdr3_aa: CATSRDPGAEGYTF; cdr3_nt: TGTGCCACCAGCAGAGATCCAGGGGCTGAAGGCTACACCTTC
d_call: NA; j_call: TRBJ2-5; clone_size: NA; v_call: TRBV9; cdr3_aa: CASSVVGHHSETQYF; cdr3_nt: TGTGCCAGCAGCGTAGTCGGTCACCATTCGGAGACCCAGTACTTC
d_call: TRBD2; j_call: TRBJ2-1; clone_size: NA; v_call: TRBV28; cdr3_aa: CASLGLAETYNEQFF; cdr3_nt: TGTGCCAGCCTGGGACTAGCGGAGACCTACAATGAGCAGTTCTTC
d_call: NA; j_call: TRBJ1-4; clone_size: once; v_call: TRBV6-6; cdr3_aa: CASSYSGGATEKLFF; cdr3_nt: TGTGCCAGCAGTTACTCGGGGGGGGCCACTGAAAAACTGTTTTTT
d_call: TRBD1; j_call: TRBJ2-5; clone_size: NA; v_call: TRBV11-3; cdr3_aa: CASSRGQGAQETQYF; cdr3_nt: TGTGCCAGCAGCAGGGGACAGGGAGCCCAAGAGACCCAGTACTTC
d_call: TRBD2; j_call: TRBJ2-7; clone_size: NA; v_call: TRBV28; cdr3_aa: CASIAWTSQNNEQYF; cdr3_nt: TGTGCCAGCATCGCCTGGACTAGCCAAAACAACGAGCAGTACTTC